Shown below are 14 T cell receptor beta chains from a single sample sequenced in a study of shared clonotypes between healthy human individuals. Selected positively for CCR7 and CD45RO-negative, naive CD8 cells excluded terminally differentiated effector memory CD45RA+ cells. Using immunoSEQ multiplex PCR, the repertoire was profiled, and TCRdb retains in-frame clones only, with some absent. The repertoire consists of around 2.1 million clones, with about 92% occurring once and the leading ten covering about 1.5%. Sequenced: naive CD8+ T cells from PBMCs. These receptors were taken from a man in his late teens or twenties in good health. Some clones in this sample may be carry-over from other donors' samples.

This chain joins TRBV10-3 and TRBJ2-3; D is uncertain. This CDR3 contains 13 residues. Germline lookup yields CDR1 ENHRY and CDR2 SYGVKD. V lost 0 bases and J lost 4, with 5 bases in between. The CDR3 coding sequence is TGTGCCATCAGTGAGTCGATGGCAGATACGCAGTATTTT. Residues: CAISESMADTQYF.

The chain links TRBV5-6 to TRBJ1-2, with D perhaps matching TRBD1 (5 bases). The CDR3 has 17 amino acids. V dropped 6 bases and J dropped 4 bases, with 25 bases sitting between them. Germline V gene sequence: CDR1 SGHDT, CDR2 YYEEEE. This chain's CDR3 is CASTLGVGGKSFYGYTF. The CDR3 bases are TGTGCCAGCACTCTGGGAGTTGGGGGGAAATCTTTCTATGGCTACACCTTC. Variable domain in full (rest from reference TRBV5-6 and TRBJ1-2): DAGVTQSPTHLIKTRGQQVTLRCSPKSGHDTVSWYQQALGQGPQFIFQYYEEEERQRGNFPDRFSGHQFPNYSSELNVNALLLGDSALYLCASTLGVGGKSFYGYTFGSGTRLTVV.

The chain recombines TRBV6-5 with TRBJ2-7; 7 nucleotides align to TRBD1. Germline V lookup: CDR1 MNHEY, CDR2 SVGAGI. This CDR3 contains 16 residues. J gave up 0 bases and V 4 bases, and 9 bases lay outside the gene matches. The CDR3: CASSFRTGPYSYEQYF. CDR3 coding DNA: TGTGCCAGCAGTTTTCGGACAGGACCGTACTCCTACGAGCAGTACTTC.

CDR3 sequence reads: CASSWGTEAFF. In nucleotides, the CDR3 is TGTGCCAGCAGCTGGGGAACTGAAGCTTTCTTT. The J gene is TRBJ1-1, the V gene TRBV5-4; D remains ambiguous. Trimming removed 3 bases at V and 5 bases at J, with 5 bases between. This CDR3 comprises 11 residues. CDR1 and CDR2 (germline): SGHNT, YYREEE (reference sequence). Full variable domain (rest looked up from reference TRBV5-4 and TRBJ1-1): ETGVTQSPTHLIKTRGQQVTLRCSSQSGHNTVSWYQQALGQGPQFIFQYYREEENGRGNFPPRFSGLQFPNYSSELNVNALELDDSALYLCASSWGTEAFFGQGTRLTVV.

This clone was recorded only once. The rearrangement links TRBV27 to TRBJ2-1; the match to TRBD2 covers 8 bases. The junction had 5 bases not matched to a gene; V was cut back by 5 bases and J by 8 bases. The CDR3 sequence is 13 residues long. CDR1 MNHEY and CDR2 SMNVEV come from the germline V gene (reference sequence). CDR3 bases: TGTGCCAGCAGTATACCGGGACTAGATGAGCAGTTCTTC. Its protein is CASSIPGLDEQFF.

Of note for this clone: The sample carries other DNA sequences with the same CDR3. The chain is built from TRBV7-9 and TRBJ2-5; 9 positions match TRBD1. V lost 5 bases to trimming and J lost 2 bases; unmatched junction nucleotides: 3. CDR3 size: 14 residues. Germline V gene data show CDR1 as SEHNR and CDR2 as FQNEAQ (reference sequence). CDR3 sequence (DNA): TGTGCCAGCAGCCCACAGGGGGCGCAAGAGACCCAGTACTTC. Protein sequence: CASSPQGAQETQYF.

The CDR3 region is CAISEAAVEAFF. CDR3 nucleotide sequence: TGTGCCATCAGTGAGGCGGCGGTTGAAGCTTTCTTT. The chain links TRBV10-3 to TRBJ1-1; D is unresolved. V lost 2 bases and J lost 7, with 8 bases in between. This CDR3 has 12 amino acids. Germline V lookup: CDR1 ENHRY, CDR2 SYGVKD.

The rearrangement links TRBV5-6 to TRBJ1-1; D remains unclear. V lost 3 bases and J 7 bases, leaving 7 bases between the germline ends. The CDR3 covers 11 residues. Germline loops: CDR1 SGHDT, CDR2 YYEEEE. This CDR3 is CASSSWGEAFF. The CDR3 DNA is TGTGCCAGCAGCTCTTGGGGTGAAGCTTTCTTT.

V is TRBV18 and J is TRBJ2-1; D ambiguous. The CDR3 totals 15 residues. Per the germline V gene, CDR1 is KGHSH and CDR2 is LQKENI. V was clipped by 6 bases and J by 4 bases, with 16 bases between them. CDR3 in DNA: TGTGCCAGCTCCACTCTGGCTATTGGGTACAATGAGCAGTTCTTC. This gives the protein CASSTLAIGYNEQFF.

The chain has TRBV2 and TRBJ2-3; the D gene is possibly TRBD2 (6 bases). The V end was cut by 7 bases, the J end by 3 bases, with 20 bases between. From germline, CDR1 is SNHLY and CDR2 FYNNEI. The length of the CDR3 is 16 residues. The chain's CDR3 is CASNRLGLGGTDTQYF. CDR3 sequence (DNA): TGTGCCAGCAACCGACTGGGACTCGGAGGGACAGATACGCAGTATTTT.

This rearrangement joins TRBV9 to TRBJ2-4, with 7 nucleotides matching TRBD1. The CDR3 is made up of 14 amino acids. J gave up 9 bases and V 3 bases, and 9 bases lay outside the gene matches. CDR1 and CDR2 (germline): SGDLS, YYNGEE. The chain's CDR3 is CASSGRQGEAIQYF. The CDR3 region has the DNA TGTGCCAGCAGCGGAAGACAGGGCGAGGCCATTCAGTACTTC.

V and J are TRBV2 and TRBJ2-7, with D uncertain. The CDR3 has 13 residues. Germline assignment: CDR1 SNHLY and CDR2 FYNNEI. Trimming left V 7 bases short and J 0 bases short, with 10 bases between. The CDR3 loop reads CASKLPSSYEQYF. Here the CDR3 DNA reads TGTGCCAGCAAATTACCTAGCTCCTACGAGCAGTACTTC.

A single count supports this clone. The chain recombines TRBV27 with TRBJ1-2; unclear D gene. The CDR3 has 16 amino acids. CDR1 is MNHEY, CDR2 SMNVEV, per germline (reference sequence). V gave up 4 bases and J gave up 2 bases, with 17 bases separating them. CDR3 sequence: CASSSLQERPNYGYTF. As DNA, the CDR3 is TGTGCCAGCAGTTCCTTGCAGGAGCGGCCAAACTATGGCTACACCTTC.

The rearrangement links TRBV11-2 to TRBJ1-6; D gene uncertain. The germline CDR1 and CDR2 sequences are SGHAT and FQNNGV. The CDR3 loop spans 13 amino acids. V shed 0 bases and J shed 9 bases, with 6 bases lying between them. CDR3 protein: CASSLDWSSPLHF. As DNA, the CDR3 is TGTGCCAGCAGCTTAGATTGGAGTTCACCCCTCCACTTT.